This T cell receptor (beta chain) stems from a study of human CD8 memory T cell subsets. Study results and caveats: In terms of chain coverage, this study sequenced T cell receptor beta chains exclusively. Chao1 estimates suggested stem-like memory T cells were more diverse than precursor exhausted T cells.

Germline assignment: CDR1 MRHNA and CDR2 SNTAGT. This CDR3 has 14 residues. Of note for this clonotype: What it binds is not known.

By UMI-labeled 5' RACE, the TCR beta libraries were made. TCRdb re-called the 5' RACE reads; one entry per CDR3 protein, DNA not given. This sample lists roughly 5,000 distinct CDR3 sequences; its ten largest clones have under 45%. The V and J genes are TRBV6-4 and TRBJ1-5. The sample comprised CD8+ effector memory T cells (TEM) sorted from PBMCs. Subset given: effector memory CD8 T cells, CCR7- CD45RO+ CD95+. The receptor's source is a human donor in good health. This CDR3 is CASSEGMGNQPQHF.